Listed below are T cell receptor beta chains from one sample, sequenced in a study of T cell responses to AZD1222 COVID-19 vaccine. The protocol was immunoSEQ multiplex PCR, while the TCRdb copy is restricted to in-frame clones and leaves out a portion. Of 100,000 to 150,000 clones listed, 88% are singletons. The source material was peripheral blood, sampled on day 0 of AZD1222 vaccination. Every receptor here comes from an adult in good health. Both conserved end residues are part of each CDR3. The D gene is left open where the match is weak. A clone size is listed for some rows: how often the clone was seen (once, few, many), or a class if it is expanded.

v_gene: TRBV12-3/TRBV12-4; j_gene: TRBJ1-2; d_gene: TRBD1; abundance: .; CDR3nt: TGTGCCAGCAGATCACAGGGGGGTGGCTACACCTTC; CDR3aa: CASRSQGGGYTF
v_gene: TRBV11-2; j_gene: TRBJ2-7; d_gene: .; abundance: .; CDR3nt: TGTGCCAGCAGCTTTGGAGGGGGCATCCCCTACGAGCAGTACTTC; CDR3aa: CASSFGGGIPYEQYF
v_gene: TRBV2; j_gene: TRBJ1-2; d_gene: TRBD1; abundance: .; CDR3nt: TGTGCCAGCGACAAGAGGGGTGGAGGAGGGGGCGGCTATGGCTACACCTTC; CDR3aa: CASDKRGGGGGGYGYTF
v_gene: TRBV18; j_gene: TRBJ1-5; d_gene: TRBD1; abundance: once; CDR3nt: TGTGCCAGCTCACCCACGGAGGGGGCAGGTCAGCCCCAGCATTTT; CDR3aa: CASSPTEGAGQPQHF
v_gene: TRBV6-1; j_gene: TRBJ2-3; d_gene: .; abundance: once; CDR3nt: TGTGCCAGCAGTGAAGGTAGTTTCCAGGATACGCAGTATTTT; CDR3aa: CASSEGSFQDTQYF
v_gene: TRBV12-5; j_gene: TRBJ1-2; d_gene: TRBD1; abundance: .; CDR3nt: TGTGCTAGTGGCATCCTCCCGACAGGGTGGATCTATGGCTACACCTTC; CDR3aa: CASGILPTGWIYGYTF
v_gene: TRBV7-6; j_gene: TRBJ1-4; d_gene: .; abundance: .; CDR3nt: TGTGCCAGCAGTCAACCGGGACGAGGAAATGAAAAACTGTTTTTT; CDR3aa: CASSQPGRGNEKLFF
v_gene: TRBV25-1; j_gene: TRBJ2-7; d_gene: .; abundance: .; CDR3nt: TGTGCCAGCAGCACATCGGGATCTCGCTACGAGCAGTACTTC; CDR3aa: CASSTSGSRYEQYF
v_gene: TRBV5-1; j_gene: TRBJ2-5; d_gene: .; abundance: .; CDR3nt: TGCGCCAGCAGCCCCACACCCACAGGGAGGGTGGAGACCCAGTACTTC; CDR3aa: CASSPTPTGRVETQYF
v_gene: TRBV7-3; j_gene: TRBJ1-1; d_gene: .; abundance: once; CDR3nt: TGTGCCAGCAGTTTAACAGGGAGCCTGAACACTGAAGCTTTCTTT; CDR3aa: CASSLTGSLNTEAFF
v_gene: TRBV7-2; j_gene: TRBJ1-5; d_gene: TRBD1; abundance: .; CDR3nt: TGTGCCAGCAGCTTAGGCATGGGACAGGGTTTGGAGAATCAGCCCCAGCATTTT; CDR3aa: CASSLGMGQGLENQPQHF
v_gene: TRBV2; j_gene: TRBJ2-1; d_gene: TRBD1; abundance: .; CDR3nt: TGTGCCAGCAGTGGGACAGGGGCCTACAATGAGCAGTTCTTC; CDR3aa: CASSGTGAYNEQFF
v_gene: TRBV27; j_gene: TRBJ1-5; d_gene: .; abundance: .; CDR3nt: TGTGCCAGCAGTTTATCCTATTGGAGCAATCAGCCCCAGCATTTT; CDR3aa: CASSLSYWSNQPQHF
v_gene: TRBV28; j_gene: TRBJ1-6; d_gene: .; abundance: .; CDR3nt: TGTGCCAGCAGCTCGGGTGACAGGAGCAATTCACCCCTCCACTTT; CDR3aa: CASSSGDRSNSPLHF
v_gene: TRBV6-5; j_gene: TRBJ1-3; d_gene: .; abundance: .; CDR3nt: TGTGCCAGCAGTCAGGGTCTCTCTGGAAACACCATATATTTT; CDR3aa: CASSQGLSGNTIYF
v_gene: TRBV25-1; j_gene: TRBJ1-5; d_gene: TRBD1; abundance: few; CDR3nt: TGTGCCAGCAGTCCTACGGACAGGGATTATCAGCCCCAGCATTTT; CDR3aa: CASSPTDRDYQPQHF
v_gene: TRBV14; j_gene: TRBJ1-1; d_gene: .; abundance: once; CDR3nt: TGTGCCAGCAGCCGTGAGAGGGACACTGAAGCTTTCTTT; CDR3aa: CASSRERDTEAFF
v_gene: TRBV9; j_gene: TRBJ1-1; d_gene: .; abundance: .; CDR3nt: TGTGCCAGCAGCGTACAGGAAAACACTGAAGCTTTCTTT; CDR3aa: CASSVQENTEAFF